One TCR beta chain is described in this entry. Its antigen is currently unknown. The entry originates in a study of T cells in localized non-small cell lung cancer. Losses at the gene ends were 6 bases for V and 4 bases for J; bases not matched to a gene: 9. Germline lookup yields CDR1 SNHLY and CDR2 FYNNEI. The CDR3 covers 16 residues. Findings of the study overall: Sequencing was limited to one tumor region, leaving the possibility of heterogeneity open. Longer survival (overall) was linked to higher T cell density in blood.

Using immunoSEQ multiplex PCR, the repertoire was profiled, and TCRdb retains in-frame clones only, with some absent. Of about 55,000 clones listed, roughly 83% are singletons. The chain links TRBV2 to TRBJ2-5, with TRBD2 matching over 12 bases. The sequence was obtained from a man aged 35 to 69 with stage III lung adenocarcinoma. Sequencing used peripheral blood mononuclear cells, obtained before any cancer treatment. The CDR3, as DNA: TGTGCCAGCAGCCCGGAACTAGCGGGGGGCAGAGAGACCCAGTACTTC. Translated: CASSPELAGGRETQYF.